This T cell receptor beta chain is drawn from a study of cytomegalovirus exposure and HLA in healthy donors. Across the whole study: In terms of ancestry, the Caucasian-associated cluster contained roughly 81% of the roughly 400 genotyped donors.

PCR primers comprised 60 Vbeta and 13 Jbeta primers. TCRdb keeps only in-frame clones here, not all; method: immunoSEQ multiplex PCR. The data hold roughly 140,000 clones, with approximately 68% observed a single time. To note about this clone: Its antigen is unknown.

Study-wide results and caveats: Later work found that TCR association rates differed between HLA loci; DRB1 had the most and HLA-C the fewest.

This CDR3 spans 11 amino acids. CDR1 and CDR2 (germline): MGHRA, YSYEKL. V gene TRBV4-1 combines with J gene TRBJ2-5, with unresolved D. With the DNA end fitting TRBJ2-7 better, the J assignment may be wrong. The sequenced sample was PBMCs. The TCR sequence derives from a man in his 60s in good health and CMV-seronegative. The CDR3 sequence is CASSQASEQYF. The CDR3 DNA sequence: TGCGCCAGCAGCCAAGCTTCCGAGCAGTACTTC.